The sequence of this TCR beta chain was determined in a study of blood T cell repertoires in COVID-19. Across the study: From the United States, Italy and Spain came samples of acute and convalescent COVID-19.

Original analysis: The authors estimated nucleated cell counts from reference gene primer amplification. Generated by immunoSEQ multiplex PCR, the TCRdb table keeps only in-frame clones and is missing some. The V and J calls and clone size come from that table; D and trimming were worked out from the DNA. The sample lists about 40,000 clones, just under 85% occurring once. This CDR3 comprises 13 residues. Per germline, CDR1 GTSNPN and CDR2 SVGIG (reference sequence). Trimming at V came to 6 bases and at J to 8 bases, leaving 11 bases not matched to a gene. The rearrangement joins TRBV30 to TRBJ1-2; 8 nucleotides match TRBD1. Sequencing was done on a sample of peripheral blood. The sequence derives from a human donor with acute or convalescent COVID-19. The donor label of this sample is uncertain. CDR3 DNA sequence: TGTGCCTGCCCTCTTCGGACAGGGCAAGGCTACACCTTC. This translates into CACPLRTGQGYTF.